Below, 11 T cell receptor beta chains from the same sample are listed, as sequenced in a study of T-cell reconstitution after alpha-beta-depleted transplantation in children. Preparation of the TCRbeta library involved a method that used unique molecular identifiers. A single record per CDR3 protein comes from TCRdb applying MiXCR to the PCR reads. The sample lists hundreds of thousands of distinct CDR3 sequences, 10% to 15% occurring once. The material sequenced was PBMCs, mostly from graft donor cells, taken 360 days after TCRalphabeta/CD19-depleted stem cell transplant. The origin of the receptors is a male patient aged 5 to 17 who had a stem cell transplant for acute myeloid leukemia, so the T cells may come from the graft donor.

This clonotype was counted only a few times. This chain uses TRBV5-1 with TRBJ2-7, with D perhaps matching TRBD1 or TRBD2 (6 bases each). V lost 4 bases, J lost 6 bases, and 23 bases lay in between. The CDR3 has 16 residues. Germline CDR1 reads SGHRS; CDR2 reads YFSETQ. The CDR3 is CASSPGAAERNLEQYF. The CDR3 bases are TGCGCCAGCAGCCCGGGGGCGGCGGAACGGAATCTCGAGCAGTACTTC. The full variable domain, completed using reference TRBV5-1 and TRBJ2-7, is KAGVTQTPRYLIKTRGQQVTLSCSPISGHRSVSWYQQTPGQGLQFLFEYFSETQRNKGNFPGRFSGRQFSNSRSEMNVSTLELGDSALYLCASSPGAAERNLEQYFGPGTRLTVT.

This clonotype was seen more than once but under ten times. The chain has TRBV10-3 and TRBJ2-1, with D possibly TRBD1 on 6 matching bases. Germline CDR1 reads ENHRY; CDR2 reads SYGVKD. V shed 5 bases and J shed 5 bases, with 13 bases lying between them. The CDR3 covers 14 residues. CDR3 sequence: CAISFDRTNNEQFF. DNA of the CDR3: TGTGCCATCAGTTTCGACAGGACAAACAATGAGCAGTTCTTC.

This clonotype occurred a few times. This rearrangement joins TRBV12-3 or TRBV12-4 to TRBJ2-2; 12 bases match TRBD2. The CDR3 totals 15 residues. V gave up 5 bases and J gave up 5 bases; unmatched junction bases: 3. The CDR3 region has the DNA TGTGCCAGCAGTAAGACTAGCGGGAGTACCGGGGAGCTGTTTTTT. This encodes CASSKTSGSTGELFF.

Worth noting for this clonotype: A read error is possible here, since a much larger clone lies one base away. The J gene is TRBJ2-7, the V gene TRBV20-1; no clear D gene. The CDR3 runs to 12 residues. Germline V gives CDR1 DFQATT, CDR2 SNEGSKA (reference sequence). The V and J ends lost 5 bases and 1 base respectively, with 9 bases between them. Here the CDR3 DNA reads TGCAGTGCTCGGCCGGGTTCCTACGAGCAGTACTTC. Translating it yields CSARPGSYEQYF.

In this sample, this clonotype turned up a few times. The genes are TRBV5-1 and TRBJ2-3; D is possibly TRBD2 (5 bases). CDR1 and CDR2 (germline): SGHRS, YFSETQ. This CDR3 is 15 amino acids long. Trimming removed 4 bases at V and 0 bases at J, with 12 bases between. The CDR3 region has the DNA TGCGCCAGCAGCGGACTCTCCTCTAGCACAGATACGCAGTATTTT. Translated, it gives CASSGLSSSTDTQYF.

This clonotype was observed a handful of times. For the CDR3, the DNA is TGTGCCACCAGTGATTTGGACACGAGCTCCTACAATGAGCAGTTCTTC. This encodes CATSDLDTSSYNEQFF. This chain connects TRBV24-1 to TRBJ2-1; D is unclear. The CDR3 sequence is 16 residues long. V shed 0 bases and J shed 0 bases, with 8 bases lying between them. CDR1 is KGHDR, CDR2 SFDVKD, per germline.

This clonotype was detected a few times. This chain joins TRBV4-3 and TRBJ2-1; D is unresolved. The V end was cut by 4 bases, the J end by 4 bases, with 17 bases between. Germline CDR1 reads LGHNA; CDR2 reads YSLEER. CDR3 length equals 16 residues. In DNA, the CDR3 is TGCGCCAGCAGCCCCCGACTCGCCCGGACGTACAATGAGCAGTTCTTC. It codes for CASSPRLARTYNEQFF.

The CDR3 nucleotides read TGCAGTGCAGCGGGTCCGAAGTCCGGGGGCCAAGAGACCCAGTACTTC. This sequence encodes CSAAGPKSGGQETQYF. The chain employs TRBV20-1 and TRBJ2-5, with a tentative D call TRBD2 (6 bases). V dropped 6 bases and J dropped 1 base, with 21 bases sitting between them. The CDR3 contains 16 residues. The germline V gene encodes CDR1 DFQATT and CDR2 SNEGSKA (reference sequence).

This clonotype was seen a few times. The CDR3 carries no conserved terminal phenylalanine or tryptophan, so it likely arises from a read error. The chain has TRBV5-1 and TRBJ2-2; either TRBD1 or TRBD2 may supply D (5 bases each). The CDR3 loop spans 16 amino acids. Trimming removed 5 bases at V and 6 bases at J, with 20 bases between. CDR1 is SGHRS and CDR2 is YFSETQ in the germline V gene. CDR3 sequence (DNA): TGCGCCAGCAGGTCTTCCGGGACGGTGGGCTCCGGGGAGCTGTTTCTT. It codes for CASRSSGTVGSGELFL.

The chain is built from TRBV4-3 and TRBJ2-2, with 7 bases identical to TRBD2. Losses at the gene ends were 4 bases for V and 4 bases for J; bases not matched to a gene: 9. The CDR3 extends over 16 amino acids. Per the germline V gene, CDR1 is LGHNA and CDR2 is YSLEER. The CDR3 DNA follows: TGCGCCAGCAGCCCCCTCCAGGCGGGAGTCACCGGGGAGCTGTTTTTT. Translation gives CASSPLQAGVTGELFF.

The chain carries TRBV15 and TRBJ2-7, with 10 bases aligning to TRBD2. Germline V gene sequence: CDR1 LNHNV, CDR2 YYDKDF (reference sequence). The CDR3 has 17 residues. After removal of 2 bases from V and 0 bases from J, the junction contained 7 bases not matched to a gene. CDR3 sequence reads: CATSRPRLAGTSYEQYF. DNA for the CDR3: TGTGCCACCAGCAGACCTCGACTAGCGGGTACCTCCTACGAGCAGTACTTC. Using reference TRBV15 and TRBJ2-7 for the parts outside the CDR3, the full variable domain is DAMVIQNPRYQVTQFGKPVTLSCSQTLNHNVMYWYQQKSSQAPKLLFHYYDKDFNNEADTPDNFQSRRPNTSFCFLDIRSPGLGDTAMYLCATSRPRLAGTSYEQYFGPGTRLTVT.